These 19 T cell receptor beta chains were all obtained from the same sample, sequenced in a study of shared clonotypes between healthy human individuals. Measured with immunoSEQ multiplex PCR; TCRdb has only the in-frame clones, and not every one. This repertoire shows some 680,000 clones, about 80% found once; its top ten account for 1.5% to 2%. The sample taken for sequencing was memory CD4+ T cells sorted from blood. Sample subset: CD45RA-negative fraction. The receptors were gathered from a woman aged 25 to 45 in good health.

With respect to this clone: The same CDR3 is also encoded by other DNA sequences in this sample. This chain uses TRBV5-1 with TRBJ2-1, with no clear D. Per the germline V gene, CDR1 is SGHRS and CDR2 is YFSETQ. The CDR3 sequence is 11 residues long. Trimming left V 2 bases short and J 4 bases short, with 1 base between. CDR3 sequence: CASSLYNEQFF. The DNA for the CDR3 is TGCGCCAGCAGCTTATACAATGAGCAGTTCTTC.

This clone was detected a few times. The chain has TRBV28 and TRBJ2-1, with TRBD2 matching over 14 bases. The CDR3 totals 17 residues. Germline CDR1 is MDHEN and CDR2 is SYDVKM. J lost 2 bases, V lost 7 bases, and 7 bases had no gene match. DNA of the CDR3: TGTGCCAGCACCGGGACTAGCGGGAGAGTAACCTACAATGAGCAGTTCTTC. It codes for CASTGTSGRVTYNEQFF.

The genes are TRBV16 and TRBJ1-5; a weak D match, TRBD1 (5 bases). CDR3 length: 14 amino acids. Germline V lookup: CDR1 KGHSY, CDR2 FQNENV. Trimming removed 4 bases from V and 0 bases from J, with 7 bases in between. CDR3 DNA sequence: TGTGCCAGCAGCCGGACAAATAGCAATCAGCCCCAGCATTTT. This translates into CASSRTNSNQPQHF.

In the case of this clone: The same CDR3 can be traced to other DNA sequences in this sample. The CDR3 sequence: CASSLVGDINEKLFF. The CDR3 bases are TGCGCCAGCAGCTTGGTGGGGGATATAAATGAAAAACTGTTTTTT. This chain joins TRBV5-1 and TRBJ1-4, with D possibly TRBD1 on 5 matching bases. The CDR3 has 15 residues. The germline CDR1 and CDR2 sequences are SGHRS and YFSETQ. Deletions cut 0 bases from V and 5 bases from J, with 11 bases between.

The chain combines TRBV6-1 with TRBJ2-3; 11 nucleotides line up with TRBD2. Germline V lookup: CDR1 MNHNS, CDR2 SASEGT. The CDR3 has 15 amino acids. Losses at the gene ends were 6 bases for V and 2 bases for J; bases not matched to a gene: 4. The CDR3 protein is CASRRLAGPTDTQYF. The CDR3 bases are TGTGCCAGCAGAAGACTAGCGGGGCCCACAGATACGCAGTATTTT.

This clone has a handful of counts. The chain is built from TRBV14 and TRBJ2-7, with 7 bases that match TRBD1. Germline V gene sequence: CDR1 SGHDN, CDR2 FVKESK. CDR3 size: 14 residues. V lost 5 bases, J lost 5 bases, and 9 bases stayed unmatched. The CDR3 region is CASSTQGIRNEQYF. DNA for the CDR3: TGTGCCAGCAGCACACAGGGGATCAGGAACGAGCAGTACTTC.

V usage is TRBV11-2 and J usage is TRBJ2-7; D may be TRBD1 (7 bases). V gave up 3 bases and J gave up 7 bases, with 13 bases separating them. Germline V lookup: CDR1 SGHAT, CDR2 FQNNGV. The CDR3 contains 13 residues. Here the CDR3 reads CASSFKGAGEQYF. As DNA, the CDR3 is TGTGCCAGCAGCTTCAAGGGGGCGGGGGAGCAGTACTTC.

The chain carries TRBV5-8 and TRBJ1-1; D not resolved. Trimming stripped 0 bases from V and 10 bases from J, with 16 bases between. The V gene's germline CDR1 is SGHTS and CDR2 YDEGEE. This CDR3 comprises 14 residues. As DNA, the CDR3 is TGTGCCAGCAGCTTGGGAATGGGGTTCCTGGTAGCTTTCTTT. It encodes CASSLGMGFLVAFF.

V is TRBV28 and J is TRBJ1-5; no definite D call. The V end was cut by 3 bases, the J end by 7 bases, with 10 bases between. The CDR3 consists of 13 residues. Germline values: CDR1 MDHEN, CDR2 SYDVKM. The CDR3 loop reads CASSFPGIQPQHF. The CDR3 DNA sequence: TGTGCCAGCAGTTTTCCGGGGATACAGCCCCAGCATTTT.

The chain carries TRBV12-5 and TRBJ2-1; D is tentatively TRBD1 or TRBD2 (5 bases each). Trimming cost V 0 bases and J 6 bases, with 9 bases left between them. This CDR3 has 14 amino acids. The germline V gene has CDR1 LGHNT and CDR2 FRNRAP. CDR3: CASGLVPGTNEQFF. The DNA for the CDR3 is TGTGCTAGTGGTTTGGTCCCGGGGACCAATGAGCAGTTCTTC.

On this clone itself: A read error may produce the germline difference seen at one junction end. The rearrangement joins TRBV4-2 to TRBJ2-6, with 9 bases lining up with TRBD1. The CDR3 runs to 18 residues. CDR1 is LGHNA, CDR2 YNFKEQ, per germline. CDR3 residues: CASSEDRGSYSGANVLTF. CDR3 bases: TGTGCCAGCAGCGAAGACAGGGGGTCGTACTCTGGGGCCAACGTCCTGACTTTC.

The rearrangement links TRBV6-5 to TRBJ2-5, with 7 nucleotides matching TRBD1. This CDR3 region has 15 residues. Losses at the gene ends were 5 bases for V and 4 bases for J; bases not matched to a gene: 10. CDR1 and CDR2 (germline): MNHEY, SVGAGI. CDR3 loop: CASSRSGQLSETQYF. The CDR3 DNA sequence: TGTGCCAGCAGTCGCTCGGGACAGTTGTCAGAGACCCAGTACTTC.

J is TRBJ2-4 and V is TRBV19; tentatively, D is TRBD2 (5 bases). V lost 5 bases and J lost 9, with 23 bases in between. Germline V CDR1 and CDR2: LNHDA, SQIVND (reference sequence). The CDR3 is made up of 16 amino acids. The CDR3 DNA reads TGTGCCAGTAGTCCCGGACTCCCGAGGGTAGTCGGCATTCAGTACTTC. As protein: CASSPGLPRVVGIQYF.

The chain combines TRBV28 with TRBJ2-7, with 9 bases fitting TRBD1. Germline V CDR1 and CDR2: MDHEN, SYDVKM. The CDR3 is made up of 15 amino acids. V trimming: 6 bases; J trimming: 1 base; junction bases outside the gene matches: 7. In nucleotides, the CDR3 is TGTGCCAGCAGCGGTCTTGGGACAGGGTCCTACGAGCAGTACTTC. It encodes CASSGLGTGSYEQYF.

The chain uses TRBV2 and TRBJ1-2, with unresolved D. V shed 0 bases and J shed 2 bases, with 7 bases lying between them. Germline-derived CDR1 and CDR2 are SNHLY and FYNNEI. The CDR3 length is 14 residues. The CDR3 nucleotides are TGTGCCAGCAGTGAAGCTACGCCGAACTATGGCTACACCTTC. Amino acids: CASSEATPNYGYTF.

V and J are TRBV19 and TRBJ1-1, with a weak D call TRBD1 (5 bases). The CDR3 is 14 residues long. From germline, CDR1 is LNHDA and CDR2 SQIVND (reference sequence). Trimming removed 6 bases from V and 1 base from J, with 12 bases in between. CDR3 bases: TGTGCCAGTAGCCCCAGGGCCAGGAACACTGAAGCTTTCTTT. The encoded protein is CASSPRARNTEAFF. Full variable domain (outside the CDR3, taken from reference TRBV19 and TRBJ1-1): DGGITQSPKYLFRKEGQNVTLSCEQNLNHDAMYWYRQDPGQGLRLIYYSQIVNDFQKGDIAEGYSVSREKKESFPLTVTSAQKNPTAFYLCASSPRARNTEAFFGQGTRLTVV.

The rearrangement uses TRBV30 and TRBJ1-5; 7 bases map to TRBD1. V lost 7 bases, J lost 7 bases, and 10 bases stayed unmatched. The CDR3 loop spans 13 amino acids. Germline assignment: CDR1 GTSNPN and CDR2 SVGIG (reference sequence). The CDR3 bases are TGTGCCTATTCACAGGGGAAAGGGCAGCCCCAGCATTTT. The encoded protein is CAYSQGKGQPQHF.

The CDR3: CASSQDLVRGTVGNTIYF. CDR3 in DNA: TGTGCCAGCAGCCAAGATCTAGTCAGGGGAACCGTCGGAAACACCATATATTTT. V gene TRBV14 combines with J gene TRBJ1-3; a weak D match, TRBD1 (6 bases). The germline gives CDR1 SGHDN, CDR2 FVKESK. The CDR3 totals 18 residues. V lost 0 bases to trimming and J lost 4 bases, with 19 bases between them. Based on the CDR3 plus reference TRBV14 and TRBJ1-3, the full variable domain is EAGVTQFPSHSVIEKGQTVTLRCDPISGHDNLYWYRRVMGKEIKFLLHFVKESKQDESGMPNNRFLAERTGGTYSTLKVQPAELEDSGVYFCASSQDLVRGTVGNTIYFGEGSWLTVV.

The chain joins TRBV19 to TRBJ2-1, with D unclear. The CDR3 loop spans 13 amino acids. V dropped 6 bases and J dropped 9 bases, with 15 bases sitting between them. Germline loops: CDR1 LNHDA, CDR2 SQIVND (reference sequence). CDR3 amino acids: CASRADRVGEQFF. The CDR3 nucleotides read TGTGCCAGTAGGGCGGATAGAGTCGGTGAGCAGTTCTTC. The variable domain in full, with the rest retrieved from reference TRBV19 and TRBJ2-1, is DGGITQSPKYLFRKEGQNVTLSCEQNLNHDAMYWYRQDPGQGLRLIYYSQIVNDFQKGDIAEGYSVSREKKESFPLTVTSAQKNPTAFYLCASRADRVGEQFFGPGTRLTVL.